This T cell receptor (beta chain) derives from a study of CD8 T cells in Susac syndrome (dated by TCRdb to the late 2010s). Some background on the complete study: Of the Susac syndrome patients who were sequenced, roughly six had clinically active disease and eight were in clinical remission. At blood withdrawal, Susac syndrome patients were therapy-naive, treated with corticosteroids (with IVIg additionally given to some), or treated with IVIg alone. Whether CD8+ T cell activation and differentiation in Susac syndrome was antigen driven was tested using repertoire sequencing. Paper-wide results and their limitations: The TCR sequencing and HLA analysis was acknowledged to have included a relatively small number of individuals. No clonal expansion was detected in the CD4+ T cell repertoire of Susac syndrome patients.

V is pared back by 6 bases and J by 8 bases, with 19 bases lying between the germline termini. CDR1 and CDR2 are read off the germline V gene as MNHEY and SVGEGT. Inclusive of the bounding cysteine and phenylalanine, the CDR3 is 14 residues long. The retained sequence is limited to the CDR3, 42 bases, with the frame set at the first base. RNA was extracted with the RNeasy kit and about 0.5 to 1 ug was reverse transcribed using random hexamers. TCR beta CDR3 regions were amplified with the immunoSEQ multiplex PCR assay covering 54 Vbeta and 13 Jbeta segments. PCR amplification bias was corrected by using a synthetic template baseline for primer optimization and computational correction. Under the source paper's analysis protocol: Only productive sequences were kept, with reads annotated to V, D and J genes according to IMGT and analyzed in immunoSEQ Analyzer. Clonality was computed as one minus Shannon entropy normalized by log2 of the number of productive unique sequences. Public and private clones were assessed among the 100 most prevalent clones of each patient and control. A clone was defined as Susac-specific if it was absent from the healthy and MS cohorts, from some 980 published viral clones and from other ImmuneACCESS disease sequences. TCRdb cleaned the public reads at Q25 with fastp, built clones with MiXCR and kept in-frame beta chains. Records with the same CDR3 protein are collapsed into one entry carrying the most frequent genes and DNA. The V and J calls here are based on TCRdb, not the publication. In this sample the table shows 55,000 to 80,000 distinct CDR3 sequences, just over 90% of which occur a single time. Jointly, the top ten make up 0.15% of the sample.

Peripheral blood CD8+ and CD4+ T cells from healthy donors, Susac syndrome patients and multiple sclerosis patients were profiled using high-throughput TCR beta sequencing. Recently defined diagnostic criteria for definite or probable disease were met by the Susac syndrome patients. Bulk CD8+ and CD4+ T cells were purified magnetically by negative isolation, whereas CD8+ TEMRA cells were enriched by FACS. Blood was collected in EDTA tubes and processed within 24 hours, with PBMCs isolated through density gradient centrifugation. PBMCs intended for TCR sequencing were cryopreserved in liquid nitrogen and were subsequently thawed in a 37 degrees C water bath. The sorted or isolated CD4+, CD8+ and CD8+ TEMRA cells had a purity of 90% or higher. Concerning this clonotype itself: Its specific antigen is unknown. No clone much larger than this one lies a single base away; base qualities are absent.

Sequencing used CD4+ T cells from PBMCs. The chain employs TRBV6-2 or TRBV6-3 and TRBJ1-2; matching of 6 bases hints at TRBD1 as the D gene. This clonotype originated in a human donor with Susac syndrome. At the DNA level, the sequence is TGTGCCAGCAGGAAACAGGGCAGGGACGGCGGCTACACCTTC. Translated, this is CASRKQGRDGGYTF.